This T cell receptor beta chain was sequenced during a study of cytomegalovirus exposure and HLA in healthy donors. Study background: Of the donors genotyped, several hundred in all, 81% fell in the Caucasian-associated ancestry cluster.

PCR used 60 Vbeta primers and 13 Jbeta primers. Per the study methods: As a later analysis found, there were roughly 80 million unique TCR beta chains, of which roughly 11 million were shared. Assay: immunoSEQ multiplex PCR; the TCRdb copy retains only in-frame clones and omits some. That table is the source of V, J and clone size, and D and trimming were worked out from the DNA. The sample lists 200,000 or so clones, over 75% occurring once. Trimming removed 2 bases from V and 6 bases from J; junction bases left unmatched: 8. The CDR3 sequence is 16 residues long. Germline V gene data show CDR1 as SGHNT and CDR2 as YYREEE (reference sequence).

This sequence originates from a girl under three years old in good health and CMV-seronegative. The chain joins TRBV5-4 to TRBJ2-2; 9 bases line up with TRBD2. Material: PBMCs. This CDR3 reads CASSFKREVYAGELFF. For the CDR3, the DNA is TGTGCCAGCAGCTTCAAGCGGGAGGTCTATGCCGGGGAGCTGTTTTTT.